This passage covers 9 T cell receptor beta chains from one sample sequenced in a study of early T cells in non-severe SARS-CoV-2 infection. TCRdb recomputed calls from the 5' RACE reads with MiXCR, one row per CDR3 protein. The repertoire includes 65,000 to 95,000 distinct CDR3 sequences, around 16% of them detected once, and 2.9% sits in the top ten. Sequencing input: whole blood. The source is an adult who was a healthcare worker with PCR-confirmed SARS-CoV-2 infection or an uninfected control (not recorded which).

This clonotype was counted only a few times. The rearrangement uses TRBV11-2 and TRBJ2-3; 10 nucleotides agree with TRBD2. V was pared by 6 bases and J by 2 bases, with 5 bases of the junction left unmatched. The CDR3 is made up of 15 amino acids. Germline CDR1 SGHAT, CDR2 FQNNGV. Here the CDR3 reads CASRRAGGITDTQYF. The CDR3 region has the DNA TGTGCCAGCAGGAGAGCGGGGGGGATCACAGATACGCAGTATTTT.

This clonotype has at least ten counts. The chain combines TRBV10-3 with TRBJ1-1; TRBD1 aligns across 7 bases. Germline trimming cut 4 bases from V and 5 bases from J; bases unmatched to any gene: 7. The CDR3 runs 14 residues. Germline V lookup: CDR1 ENHRY, CDR2 SYGVKD. CDR3 residues: CAISARQGRTEAFF. The CDR3 DNA reads TGTGCCATCAGTGCAAGACAGGGACGGACTGAAGCTTTCTTT.

This clonotype has a handful of counts. CDR3 amino acids: CASSLIGSGGLNTEAFF. The CDR3 DNA follows: TGTGCCAGCAGCTTAATTGGATCGGGGGGGCTGAACACTGAAGCTTTCTTT. J is TRBJ1-1 and V is TRBV11-3, with D possibly being TRBD1 (6 bases). The germline V gene encodes CDR1 SGHNT and CDR2 YENEEA. The CDR3 is made up of 17 amino acids. Trimming removed 2 bases at V and 0 bases at J, with 16 bases between.

The CDR3 sequence: CASSIAGELFF. The CDR3 coding sequence is TGTGCCAGCAGCATTGCCGGGGAGCTGTTTTTT. The chain couples TRBV6-2 or TRBV6-3 to TRBJ2-2; D is undetermined. Looked up from germline, CDR1 is MNHEY and CDR2 is SVGEGT. CDR3 length: 11 residues. The V end lost 6 bases, the J end lost 6 bases, and 5 bases lay between the germline ends.

This clonotype showed up just a few times. The chain has TRBV14 and TRBJ1-4, with TRBD1 identical over 7 bases. The CDR3 consists of 15 residues. Unmatched junction bases numbered 8, after V lost 3 bases and J lost 7 bases. CDR1 SGHDN and CDR2 FVKESK come from the germline V gene. CDR3 amino acids: CASSHNGRGPEKLFF. The CDR3 DNA reads as TGTGCCAGCAGCCACAACGGAAGGGGGCCTGAAAAACTGTTTTTT.

This clonotype is deemed medium-sized. This rearrangement joins TRBV7-6 to TRBJ2-1; 9 bases line up with TRBD2. Trimming at V came to 6 bases and at J to 7 bases, leaving 4 bases not matched to a gene. Looked up from germline, CDR1 is SGHVS and CDR2 is FNYEAQ. This CDR3 is built from 13 residues. In DNA, the CDR3 is TGTGCCAGCAGAGCGGGGGGTGGAAATGAGCAGTTCTTC. It encodes CASRAGGGNEQFF.

This clonotype occurred a few times. The chain couples TRBV3-1 to TRBJ1-1; a possible D gene is TRBD1 (5 bases). Per the germline V gene, CDR1 is LGHDT and CDR2 is YNNKEL (reference sequence). V lost 0 bases to trimming and J lost 3 bases, with 11 bases between them. The CDR3 extends over 15 amino acids. The CDR3 DNA reads TGTGCCAGCAGCCAAGATTTGGGGCCCTACACTGAAGCTTTCTTT. Its protein is CASSQDLGPYTEAFF.

The V gene is TRBV11-2, the J gene TRBJ1-1, with a weak D call TRBD1 (6 bases). Germline V gene data show CDR1 as SGHAT and CDR2 as FQNNGV. Trimming pared 2 bases from V and 11 bases from J, leaving 18 bases between. The CDR3 sequence is 14 residues long. The CDR3 spells CASSLRGAHVGAFF. The CDR3 bases are TGTGCCAGCAGCTTAAGGGGGGCACATGTTGGGGCTTTCTTT.

This clonotype was picked up a small number of times. The chain links TRBV6-7 to TRBJ2-4, with D perhaps matching TRBD1 or TRBD2 (5 bases each). TRBV6-7 is recorded as an ORF, its role being uncertain. This CDR3 contains 18 residues. The V end was cut by 2 bases, the J end by 0 bases, with 17 bases between. CDR3 sequence (DNA): TGTGCCAGCAGTTACCCCCGGTGGGGGTGGATAGCCAAAAACATTCAGTACTTC. As protein: CASSYPRWGWIAKNIQYF.